This note documents a single TCR beta chain sequence. A single base separates this from a much larger clone, so it may be a read error. Using a CD8+CD4-CCR7+CD45RA+ phenotype, naive CD8 T cells were sorted. Using its own MiXCR run on the PCR reads, TCRdb lists one record per CDR3 protein. Of over 600,000 distinct CDR3 sequences in the sample, about 20% were seen once. This entry comes from a study of molecular identifiers for immune sequencing clone quantification. The CDR3 loop spans 12 amino acids. The germline V gene has CDR1 MNHEY and CDR2 SMNVEV (reference sequence). V usage is TRBV27 and J usage is TRBJ1-3; D remains ambiguous. This receptor was identified in a human donor in good health. Some libraries in this study had Jurkat cell RNA spiked in. Specimen: naive CD8+ T cells from blood, with Jurkat cell RNA spiked in. As for subset: FACS-sorted CD8+CD4-CCR7+CD45RA+ naive T cells. This chain's CDR3 is CASSDTGDTIYF. CDR3 DNA: TGTGCCAGCAGTGACACTGGAGACACCATATATTTT.